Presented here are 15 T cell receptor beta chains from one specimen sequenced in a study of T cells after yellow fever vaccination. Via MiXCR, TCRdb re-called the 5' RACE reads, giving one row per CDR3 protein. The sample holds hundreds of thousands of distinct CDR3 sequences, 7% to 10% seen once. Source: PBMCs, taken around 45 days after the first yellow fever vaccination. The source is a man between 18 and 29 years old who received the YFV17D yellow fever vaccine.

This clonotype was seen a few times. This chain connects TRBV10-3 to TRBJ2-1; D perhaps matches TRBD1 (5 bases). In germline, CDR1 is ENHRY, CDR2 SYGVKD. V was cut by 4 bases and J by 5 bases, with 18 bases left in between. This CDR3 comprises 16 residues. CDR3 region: CAISGTKTWEDNEQFF. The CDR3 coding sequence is TGTGCCATCAGTGGGACAAAGACATGGGAAGACAATGAGCAGTTCTTC.

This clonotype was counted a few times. The CDR3 loop reads CASYSLAGSGNEQFF. The CDR3 DNA follows: TGTGCCAGCTACTCCTTAGCAGGGAGTGGCAATGAGCAGTTCTTC. The chain is built from TRBV28 and TRBJ2-1, with D perhaps given as TRBD1 or TRBD2 (5 bases each). Germline lookup yields CDR1 MDHEN and CDR2 SYDVKM. Between the trimmed V and J ends, which lost 8 bases and 6 bases, there was a span of 20 bases. The CDR3 contains 15 residues.

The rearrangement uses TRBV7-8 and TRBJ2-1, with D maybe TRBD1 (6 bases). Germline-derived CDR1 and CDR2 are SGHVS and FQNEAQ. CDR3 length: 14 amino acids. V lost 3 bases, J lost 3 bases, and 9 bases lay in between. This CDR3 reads CASSFGTFYNEQFF. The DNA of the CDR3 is TGTGCCAGCAGCTTCGGGACATTCTACAATGAGCAGTTCTTC. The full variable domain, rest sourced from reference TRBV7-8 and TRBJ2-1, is GAGVSQSPRYKVAKRGQDVALRCDPISGHVSLFWYQQALGQGPEFLTYFQNEAQLDKSGLPSDRFFAERPEGSVSTLKIQRTQQEDSAVYLCASSFGTFYNEQFFGPGTRLTVL.

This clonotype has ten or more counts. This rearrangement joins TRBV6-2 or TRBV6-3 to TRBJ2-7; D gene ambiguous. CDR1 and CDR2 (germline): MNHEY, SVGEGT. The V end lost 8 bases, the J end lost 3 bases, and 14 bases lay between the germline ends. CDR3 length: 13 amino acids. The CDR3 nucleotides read TGTGCCAGCCGGAAGGTAGGGTACTACGAGCAGTACGTC. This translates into CASRKVGYYEQYV.

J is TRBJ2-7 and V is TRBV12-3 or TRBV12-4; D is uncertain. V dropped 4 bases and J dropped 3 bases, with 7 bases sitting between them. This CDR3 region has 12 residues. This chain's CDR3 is CASSWGNYEQYF. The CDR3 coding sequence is TGTGCCAGCAGTTGGGGTAACTACGAGCAGTACTTC.

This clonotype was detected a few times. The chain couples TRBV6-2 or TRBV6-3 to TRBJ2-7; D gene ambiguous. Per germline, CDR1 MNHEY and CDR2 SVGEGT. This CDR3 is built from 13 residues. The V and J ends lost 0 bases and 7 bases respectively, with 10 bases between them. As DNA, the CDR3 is TGTGCCAGCAGTTACTCCCGGGCTGGAGAGCAGTACTTC. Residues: CASSYSRAGEQYF.

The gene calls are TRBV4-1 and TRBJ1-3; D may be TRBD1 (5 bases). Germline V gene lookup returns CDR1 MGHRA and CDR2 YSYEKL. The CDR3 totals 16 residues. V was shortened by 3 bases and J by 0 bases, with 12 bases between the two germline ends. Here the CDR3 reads CASSQGTLSSGNTIYF. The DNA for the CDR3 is TGCGCCAGCAGCCAGGGGACCTTAAGCTCTGGAAACACCATATATTTT.

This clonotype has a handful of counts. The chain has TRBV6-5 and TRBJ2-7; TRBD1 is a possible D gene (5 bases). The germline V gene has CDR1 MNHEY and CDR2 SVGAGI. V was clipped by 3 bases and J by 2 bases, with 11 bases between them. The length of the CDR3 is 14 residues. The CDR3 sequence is CASSYGADAYEQYF. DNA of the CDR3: TGTGCCAGCAGTTATGGGGCGGACGCCTACGAGCAGTACTTC.

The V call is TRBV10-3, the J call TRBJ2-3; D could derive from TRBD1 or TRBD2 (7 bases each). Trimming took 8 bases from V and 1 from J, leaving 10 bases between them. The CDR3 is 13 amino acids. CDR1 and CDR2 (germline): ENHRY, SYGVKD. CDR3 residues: CAISGGGTDTQYF. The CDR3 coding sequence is TGTGCCATCTCAGGGGGGGGCACAGATACGCAGTATTTT.

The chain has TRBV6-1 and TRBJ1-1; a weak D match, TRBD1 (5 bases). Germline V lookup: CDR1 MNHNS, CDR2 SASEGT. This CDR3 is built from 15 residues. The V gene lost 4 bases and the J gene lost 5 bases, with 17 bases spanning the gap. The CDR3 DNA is TGTGCCAGCAGTGCTGCGCAGGGTGGGATTACTGAAGCTTTCTTT. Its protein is CASSAAQGGITEAFF.

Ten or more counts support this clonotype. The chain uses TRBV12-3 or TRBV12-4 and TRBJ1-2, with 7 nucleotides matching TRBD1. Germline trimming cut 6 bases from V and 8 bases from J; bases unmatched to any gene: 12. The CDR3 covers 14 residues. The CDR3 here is CASSPGTVTRGYTF. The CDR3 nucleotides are TGTGCCAGCAGCCCGGGGACAGTTACTAGGGGCTACACCTTC.

The CDR3 sequence is CASSTQGNGYTF. For the CDR3, the DNA is TGTGCCAGCAGCACACAGGGGAATGGCTACACCTTC. The chain employs TRBV3-1 and TRBJ1-2; TRBD1 aligns across 7 bases. With 5 bases clipped from V and 6 bases from J, the junction kept 3 bases outside the gene matches. Germline V CDR1 and CDR2: LGHDT, YNNKEL (reference sequence). The CDR3 is made up of 12 amino acids. Looking up the rest from reference TRBV3-1 and TRBJ1-2 gives the full variable domain: DTAVSQTPKYLVTQMGNDKSIKCEQNLGHDTMYWYKQDSKKFLKIMFSYNNKELIINETVPNRFSPKSPDKAHLNLHINSLELGDSAVYFCASSTQGNGYTFGSGTRLTVV.

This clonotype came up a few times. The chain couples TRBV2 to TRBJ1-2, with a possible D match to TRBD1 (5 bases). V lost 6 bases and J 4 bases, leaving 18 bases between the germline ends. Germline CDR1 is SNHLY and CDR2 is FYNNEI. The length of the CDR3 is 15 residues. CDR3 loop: CASRITGDVGYGYTF. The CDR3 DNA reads TGTGCCAGCAGAATAACCGGGGACGTGGGCTATGGCTACACCTTC. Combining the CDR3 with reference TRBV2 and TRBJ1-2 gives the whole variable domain EPEVTQTPSHQVTQMGQEVILRCVPISNHLYFYWYRQILGQKVEFLVSFYNNEISEKSEIFDDQFSVERPDGSNFTLKIRSTKLEDSAMYFCASRITGDVGYGYTFGSGTRLTVV.

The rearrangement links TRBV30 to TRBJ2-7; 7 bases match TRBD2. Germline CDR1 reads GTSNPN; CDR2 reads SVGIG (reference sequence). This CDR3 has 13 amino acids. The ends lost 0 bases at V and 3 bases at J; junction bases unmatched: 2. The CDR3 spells CAWSVGGNYEQYF. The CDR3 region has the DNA TGTGCCTGGAGTGTGGGGGGGAACTACGAGCAGTACTTC.

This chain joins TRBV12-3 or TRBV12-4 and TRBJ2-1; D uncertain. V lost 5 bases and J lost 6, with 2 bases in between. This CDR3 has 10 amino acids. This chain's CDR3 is CASSTNEQFF. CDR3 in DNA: TGTGCCAGCAGTACCAATGAGCAGTTCTTC.